These 28 T cell receptor beta chains were all obtained from the same sample, sequenced in a study of low-dose radiotherapy and immunotherapy resistance in tumors. Time point denoted: before trial treatment. cDNA synthesis used a TRAV/TRBV-specific primer set for both chains. TCRs were put through 15 to 25 PCR cycles of amplification with Phusion. A constant-region primer and the V-primer adapter served as the primer pair. TCRdb re-called the reads with MiXCR, one entry per CDR3 protein. The sample carries 64,000 or so distinct CDR3 sequences, less than 40% recorded once. The source material was PBMCs, sampled before treatment. Receptors were obtained from a female donor with ovarian cancer.

In this sample, this clonotype turned up many times. The rearrangement links TRBV6-6 to TRBJ1-3; no clear D gene. From germline, CDR1 is MNHNY and CDR2 SVGAGI (reference sequence). This CDR3 comprises 20 residues. Trimming pared 7 bases from V and 0 bases from J, leaving 28 bases between. CDR3 DNA sequence: TGTGCCAGCACAGGCAGCGGTCTTCCTCCCATGCCTAGCTCTGGAAACACCATATATTTT. Amino acid sequence: CASTGSGLPPMPSSGNTIYF.

The gene calls are TRBV20-1 and TRBJ1-2, with unresolved D. Trimming removed 3 bases at V and 1 base at J, with 18 bases between. The CDR3 has 16 residues. Germline V gene data show CDR1 as DFQATT and CDR2 as SNEGSKA (reference sequence). This CDR3 reads CSARVRGRNNNYGYTF. The CDR3 nucleotides read TGCAGTGCTAGGGTCCGGGGTCGGAACAATAACTATGGCTACACCTTC.

In this sample, this clonotype turned up many times. This chain links TRBV7-7 with TRBJ2-2; D perhaps matches TRBD2 (5 bases). The CDR3 contains 15 residues. The germline V gene has CDR1 SSHAT and CDR2 FNYEAQ (reference sequence). The CDR3 sequence is CATGAGITNTGELFF. The CDR3 region has the DNA TGTGCTACCGGCGCGGGCATTACGAACACCGGGGAGCTGTTTTTT. Looking up the rest from reference TRBV7-7 and TRBJ2-2 gives the full variable domain: GAGVSQSPRYKVTKRGQDVTLRCDPISSHATLYWYQQALGQGPEFLTYFNYEAQPDKSGLPSDRFSAERPEGSISTLTIQRTEQRDSAMYRCATGAGITNTGELFFGEGSRLTVL.

This clonotype was recorded many times. The genes are TRBV12-3 or TRBV12-4 and TRBJ2-5; the match to TRBD2 covers 8 bases. V dropped 5 bases and J dropped 5; count of bases not matched to a gene: 7. The CDR3 runs 14 residues. This CDR3 reads CASSQAGASETQYF. Written as DNA, the CDR3 is TGTGCCAGCAGTCAAGCGGGAGCAAGCGAGACCCAGTACTTC.

This clonotype has at least ten counts. This chain joins TRBV6-8 and TRBJ1-5; D ambiguous. Germline-derived CDR1 and CDR2 are MNHGY and SAAAGT. Trimming removed 11 bases at V and 0 bases at J, with 11 bases between. The CDR3 sequence is 13 residues long. DNA for the CDR3: TGTGCCTCCAGAAGAGATAGCAATCAGCCCCAGCATTTT. Translating it yields CASRRDSNQPQHF.

CDR3 coding DNA: TGTGCCAGTAGTGTTAGCGGGAGGGCAGGGACCGGGGAGCTGTTTTTT. It is translated as CASSVSGRAGTGELFF. The V call is TRBV19, the J call TRBJ2-2; TRBD2 matches at 11 bases. This CDR3 is built from 16 residues. V shed 5 bases and J 5 bases; nucleotides not matched to a gene: 7. Germline V gives CDR1 LNHDA, CDR2 SQIVND (reference sequence).

This clonotype was seen ten or more times. CDR3 nucleotide sequence: TGTGCCAGTAGAAGGGACAGGGATCAGCCCCAGCATTTT. Translated, it gives CASRRDRDQPQHF. The chain carries TRBV19 and TRBJ1-5; 9 bases are shared with TRBD1. In germline, CDR1 is LNHDA, CDR2 SQIVND (reference sequence). This CDR3 has 13 amino acids. After removal of 6 bases from V and 5 bases from J, the junction contained 2 bases not matched to a gene.

This clonotype was observed a few times. Since a far larger clone is one base different, this is likely a read error. V is TRBV6-2 or TRBV6-3 and J is TRBJ2-7; 7 bases fit TRBD2. This CDR3 has 15 residues. J lost 7 bases, V lost 5 bases, and 14 bases had no gene match. Looked up from germline, CDR1 is MNHEY and CDR2 is SVGEGT. DNA of the CDR3: TGTGCCAGCAGTGGGAAAGCGGGGCCCTCCAATGAGCAGTACTTC. Its translation: CASSGKAGPSNEQYF.

This clonotype was observed at least ten times. CDR3 nucleotides: TGCGCCAGCAGCCAAGAGACTAGCGGAGACCCTTACGAGCAGTACTTC. Residues: CASSQETSGDPYEQYF. The chain recombines TRBV4-1 with TRBJ2-7; 9 bases fit TRBD2. Germline CDR1 and CDR2: MGHRA and YSYEKL. J was trimmed by 4 bases and V by 0 bases; bases with no gene match: 7. CDR3 length equals 16 residues.

This clonotype occurred a few times. The CDR3 is CASSTTGTGAYEQYF. The CDR3 nucleotides read TGTGCCAGCAGTACCACCGGGACAGGGGCGTACGAGCAGTACTTC. The V gene is TRBV28, the J gene TRBJ2-7; TRBD1 agrees at 10 bases. The CDR3 totals 15 residues. CDR1 is MDHEN, CDR2 SYDVKM, per germline. Trimming at V came to 5 bases and at J to 4 bases, leaving 8 bases not matched to a gene.

The chain has TRBV18 and TRBJ2-5, with D possibly being TRBD1 or TRBD2 (5 bases each). From germline, CDR1 is KGHSH and CDR2 LQKENI. The length of the CDR3 is 14 residues. V was cut by 0 bases and J by 3 bases, with 8 bases left in between. The CDR3 DNA sequence: TGTGCCAGCTCACCACCGGGACCGAAAGAGACCCAGTACTTC. The encoded protein is CASSPPGPKETQYF.

CDR3 in DNA: TGCAGTGCTAGAGATCAGTCCAAAGGGCCCCTCCACTTT. Encoded protein: CSARDQSKGPLHF. The V call is TRBV20-1, the J call TRBJ1-6, with D uncertain. The CDR3 is 13 residues long. Trimming cost V 0 bases and J 13 bases, with 13 bases left between them. Per germline, CDR1 DFQATT and CDR2 SNEGSKA (reference sequence).

V and J are TRBV6-1 and TRBJ2-1; 8 bases map to TRBD1. The CDR3 consists of 14 residues. The trim removed 5 bases at V and 7 bases at J, leaving 7 bases unmatched. Germline CDR1 and CDR2: MNHNS and SASEGT. CDR3 sequence (DNA): TGTGCCAGCAGTTACTCTCAGGGGGCAAATGAGCAGTTCTTC. This gives the protein CASSYSQGANEQFF.

This clonotype was counted ten times or more. The genes are TRBV7-2 and TRBJ2-5, with 10 positions matching TRBD2. The CDR3 has 18 residues. Germline V gene data show CDR1 as SGHTA and CDR2 as FQGNSA. The trim removed 2 bases at V and 5 bases at J, leaving 14 bases unmatched. CDR3 in amino acids: CASSLWGPSGGAGETQYF. In DNA, the CDR3 is TGTGCCAGCAGCTTATGGGGCCCCAGCGGGGGGGCGGGGGAGACCCAGTACTTC.

Points on this clonotype: It is likely a read error: a sequence one base away is far more abundant. The chain joins TRBV5-5 to TRBJ2-7; D is unresolved. In germline, CDR1 is SGHKS, CDR2 YYEKEE (reference sequence). Between the trimmed V and J ends, which lost 6 bases and 7 bases, there was a span of 17 bases. The CDR3 covers 13 residues. Written as DNA, the CDR3 is TGTGCCAGCACCTTTAACGCCTACAATGAGCAGTACTTC. Translated: CASTFNAYNEQYF.

This clonotype was detected many times. This chain links TRBV27 with TRBJ2-7, with 8 bases aligning to TRBD2. The germline V gene encodes CDR1 MNHEY and CDR2 SMNVEV (reference sequence). V trimming: 3 bases; J trimming: 6 bases; junction bases outside the gene matches: 7. CDR3 length: 14 residues. CDR3 nucleotides: TGTGCCAGCAGTTTTTCCGGGAGGGCCGGCGAGCAGTACTTC. Protein: CASSFSGRAGEQYF.

This clonotype was seen ten or more times. The chain uses TRBV20-1 and TRBJ2-2, with D uncertain. Deletions cut 1 base from V and 3 bases from J, with 6 bases between. The CDR3 is 13 residues long. From germline, CDR1 is DFQATT and CDR2 SNEGSKA (reference sequence). This CDR3 reads CSARVPDTGELFF. The CDR3 DNA is TGCAGTGCTAGAGTGCCAGACACCGGGGAGCTGTTTTTT.

This clonotype was found once. The chain has TRBV7-2 and TRBJ1-4, with TRBD1 identical over 10 bases. V lost 5 bases, J lost 6 bases, and 6 bases stayed unmatched. Germline values: CDR1 SGHTA, CDR2 FQGNSA. This CDR3 is 15 amino acids long. The CDR3 loop is CASSPSTGGYEKLFF. The DNA of the CDR3 is TGTGCCAGCAGCCCCTCGACAGGGGGCTATGAAAAACTGTTTTTT.

This clonotype was detected many times. The rearrangement joins TRBV4-1 to TRBJ2-1; D call uncertain. The V gene's germline CDR1 is MGHRA and CDR2 YSYEKL. The V gene lost 3 bases and the J gene lost 9 bases, with 18 bases spanning the gap. This CDR3 spans 15 amino acids. CDR3 bases: TGCGCCAGCAGCCACGCCCGCCTTCGCCTTGTTGAGCAGTTCTTC. It codes for CASSHARLRLVEQFF.

This clonotype appeared many times. J is TRBJ1-5 and V is TRBV20-1; D is perhaps TRBD1 (6 bases). Trimming shortened V by 3 bases and J by 0 bases, and 6 bases separated the two germline ends. The CDR3 runs 13 residues. The germline CDR1 and CDR2 sequences are DFQATT and SNEGSKA (reference sequence). The CDR3 DNA sequence: TGCAGTGCTAGGGACAGTAGCAATCAGCCCCAGCATTTT. This codes for CSARDSSNQPQHF.

V and J are TRBV12-3 or TRBV12-4 and TRBJ1-5; D unresolved. The germline V and J ends were trimmed by 5 bases and 6 bases, with 11 bases remaining between them. The CDR3 is made up of 13 amino acids. CDR3 sequence reads: CASSEGVSQPQHF. The CDR3 nucleotides are TGTGCCAGCAGTGAAGGCGTTTCTCAGCCCCAGCATTTT.

This clonotype has at least ten counts. The rearrangement joins TRBV4-2 to TRBJ2-1; TRBD2 matches 11 bases. After removal of 3 bases from V and 8 bases from J, the junction contained 12 bases not matched to a gene. The CDR3 length is 17 residues. Per the germline V gene, CDR1 is LGHNA and CDR2 is YNFKEQ. For the CDR3, the DNA is TGTGCCAGCAGCCAGGTTAGGACTAGCGGGCCCCAGGATGAGCAGTTCTTC. Translating it yields CASSQVRTSGPQDEQFF.

At least ten counts were recorded for this clonotype. The CDR3 nucleotides are TGTGCCAGCAGCCAAGATCAGAGGGGCAATCAGCCCCAGCATTTT. Its translation is CASSQDQRGNQPQHF. The chain carries TRBV4-2 and TRBJ1-5; D remains ambiguous. The CDR3 sequence is 15 residues long. The V gene lost 0 bases and the J gene lost 2 bases, with 8 bases spanning the gap. CDR1 is LGHNA, CDR2 YNFKEQ, per germline.

This clonotype was recorded many times. The chain combines TRBV12-3 or TRBV12-4 with TRBJ2-6; D is unresolved. The CDR3 has 18 amino acids. V lost 1 base to trimming and J lost 10 bases, with 23 bases between them. CDR3 nucleotides: TGTGCCAGCAGTTTAGGGACCACAGCCCTGGGCCCCCCTAACGTCCTGACTTTC. This gives the protein CASSLGTTALGPPNVLTF.

This clonotype was counted many times. This chain connects TRBV4-1 to TRBJ2-5; a weak D match, TRBD1 (6 bases). The CDR3 runs to 14 residues. Germline V gives CDR1 MGHRA, CDR2 YSYEKL. Trimming pared 4 bases from V and 2 bases from J, leaving 11 bases between. As DNA, the CDR3 is TGCGCCAGCAGCCTACGGGGACAACAAGAGACCCAGTACTTC. Protein product: CASSLRGQQETQYF.

CDR3 sequence: CASSVLGGATGELFF. The DNA of the CDR3 is TGTGCCAGCAGCGTCCTCGGGGGGGCCACCGGGGAGCTGTTTTTT. V and J are TRBV6-4 and TRBJ2-2; 8 positions match TRBD2. CDR1 MRHNA and CDR2 SNTAGT come from the germline V gene. The V segment lost 6 bases and the J segment 4 bases; nucleotides outside the gene matches: 7. The CDR3 has 15 residues.

This clonotype was counted at least ten times. The rearrangement joins TRBV12-3 or TRBV12-4 to TRBJ2-7, with D hard to call. Trimming left V 1 base short and J 1 base short, with 8 bases between. This CDR3 spans 14 amino acids. DNA for the CDR3: TGTGCCAGCAGTTTAGGGGCAGCTTCCTACGAGCAGTACTTC. Translating it yields CASSLGAASYEQYF.

This clonotype has a count of ten or more. V usage is TRBV9 and J usage is TRBJ2-1, with D unresolved. The CDR3 contains 14 residues. Trimming took 3 bases from V and 5 from J, leaving 12 bases between them. The germline gives CDR1 SGDLS, CDR2 YYNGEE. Here the CDR3 reads CASSATSLNNEQFF. DNA of the CDR3: TGTGCCAGCAGCGCGACCTCGTTGAACAATGAGCAGTTCTTC. Full variable domain (outside the CDR3, taken from reference TRBV9 and TRBJ2-1): DSGVTQTPKHLITATGQRVTLRCSPRSGDLSVYWYQQSLDQGLQFLIQYYNGEERAKGNILERFSAQQFPDLHSELNLSSLELGDSALYFCASSATSLNNEQFFGPGTRLTVL.